This is a list of T cell receptor beta chains from one sample in a study of shared clonotypes between healthy human individuals. Data came from immunoSEQ multiplex PCR; TCRdb stores just in-frame clones and leaves some out. The repertoire holds about 2,500,000 clones, approximately 92% seen once, with around 0.14% in the top ten. Specimen: naive CD4+ T cells sorted from blood. The source is a man aged 18 to 29 in good health. The CDR3 runs from the conserved cysteine through the conserved F or W. A D gene is named only where the DNA matches it firmly. Clone size is stated in some rows and not others, as once, few, many or a class when expanded.

TRBJ1-6 | . | TRBV9 | TRBD1 | CASSGGQGVNSPLHF | TGTGCCAGCAGCGGGGGACAGGGCGTTAATTCACCCCTCCACTTT
TRBJ2-7 | . | TRBV7-3 | . | CASSLGWRDEQYF | TGTGCCAGCAGCCTCGGTTGGAGGGACGAGCAGTACTTC
TRBJ2-7 | . | TRBV2 | TRBD2 | CASSGLADPYEQYF | TGTGCCAGCAGTGGACTAGCCGACCCCTACGAGCAGTACTTC
TRBJ2-3 | . | TRBV7-3 | TRBD2 | CASSLSSGGTDTQYF | TGTGCCAGCAGCTTGTCAAGCGGGGGGACAGATACGCAGTATTTT
TRBJ1-5 | . | TRBV16 | . | CASSPGQYNQPQHF | TGTGCCAGCAGCCCTGGACAGTACAATCAGCCCCAGCATTTT
TRBJ1-4 | few | TRBV5-1 | . | CASSLLGVLNEKLFF | TGCGCCAGCAGCTTGTTGGGGGTTTTAAATGAAAAACTGTTTTTT
TRBJ2-7 | . | TRBV11-2 | . | CASSFARFGEQYF | TGTGCCAGCAGCTTCGCTCGCTTTGGTGAGCAGTACTTC
TRBJ1-6 | . | TRBV5-4 | . | CASSPLTNSPLHF | TGTGCCAGCAGCCCATTAACAAATTCACCCCTCCACTTT
TRBJ1-5 | few | TRBV18 | TRBD1 | CASSRGTGSDQPQHF | TGTGCCAGCTCACGCGGGACAGGTAGCGATCAGCCCCAGCATTTT
TRBJ1-5 | . | TRBV30 | . | CAWSGQRNQPQHF | TGTGCCTGGAGTGGGCAGCGCAATCAGCCCCAGCATTTT
TRBJ2-1 | . | TRBV10-1 | TRBD2 | CASSPFLGGGPSNEQFF | TGCGCCAGCAGTCCATTTCTCGGGGGAGGGCCCTCCAATGAGCAGTTCTTC
TRBJ1-2 | . | TRBV6-5 | . | CASSYHGGILLYGYTF | TGTGCCAGCAGTTACCACGGCGGAATTTTACTCTATGGCTACACCTTC
TRBJ2-3 | . | TRBV5-4 | TRBD1 | CANWDRQNTDTQYF | TGTGCCAACTGGGACAGGCAAAACACAGATACGCAGTATTTT
TRBJ1-1 | . | TRBV5-4 | . | CASSLGDGRTEAFF | TGTGCCAGCAGCTTAGGAGACGGGAGGACAGAAGCTTTCTTT
TRBJ1-1 | . | TRBV5-1 | TRBD1 | CASSSSGQGHTEAFF | TGCGCCAGCAGCTCCTCGGGACAGGGGCACACTGAAGCTTTCTTT
TRBJ2-3 | . | TRBV6-6 | . | CASSYPGLTDTQYF | TGTGCCAGCAGTTACCCGGGCCTCACAGATACGCAGTATTTT
TRBJ1-5 | few | TRBV6-4 | . | CGWKGPSSRAGVQPQHF | TGTGGGTGGAAGGGACCCTCCAGTCGGGCAGGGGTCCAGCCCCAGCATTTT
TRBJ1-6 | . | TRBV5-1 | TRBD1 | CASSPGTGDYNSPLHF | TGCGCCAGCAGCCCCGGGACAGGGGATTATAATTCACCCCTCCACTTT
TRBJ2-2 | . | TRBV7-8 | . | CASSPLANTGELFF | TGTGCCAGCAGCCCACTAGCGAACACCGGGGAGCTGTTTTTT
TRBJ2-1 | . | TRBV7-2 | . | CASSLGSGNEQFF | TGTGCCAGCAGCTTAGGGAGCGGGAATGAGCAGTTCTTC
TRBJ2-3 | . | TRBV7-3 | . | CASSRVGGRTDTQYF | TGTGCCAGCAGCCGAGTCGGGGGCCGCACAGATACGCAGTATTTT
TRBJ2-5 | once | TRBV5-4 | . | CASSLVGAATQYF | TGTGCCAGCAGCTTGGTAGGGGCCGCGACCCAGTACTTC
TRBJ2-2 | . | TRBV7-9 | TRBD2 | CASSTSSGGITGELFF | TGTGCCAGCAGCACTTCTAGCGGGGGGATCACCGGGGAGCTGTTTTTT
TRBJ2-5 | . | TRBV5-1 | . | CASSLAADTGETQYF | TGCGCCAGCAGCTTGGCGGCAGATACCGGAGAGACCCAGTACTTC
TRBJ1-5 | . | TRBV30 | TRBD1 | CAWSGTGPGPQHF | TGTGCCTGGAGTGGGACAGGGCCAGGGCCCCAGCATTTT
TRBJ2-2 | . | TRBV11-1 | . | CASSEYTGELFF | TGTGCCAGCAGTGAGTACACCGGGGAGCTGTTTTTT
TRBJ2-7 | . | TRBV9 | . | CASSWGAGLSYEQYF | TGTGCCAGCAGCTGGGGTGCAGGGTTATCCTACGAGCAGTACTTC
TRBJ2-1 | once | TRBV28 | . | CASSRDIEGQFF | TGTGCCAGCAGTCGAGACATAGAAGGGCAGTTCTTC
TRBJ2-5 | . | TRBV5-4 | TRBD2 | CASSPGGGQETQYF | TGTGCCAGCAGCCCCGGGGGGGGGCAAGAGACCCAGTACTTC
TRBJ1-1 | . | TRBV25-1 | . | CASSEYGRGRLNTEAFF | TGTGCCAGCAGTGAATACGGGAGGGGCAGATTGAACACTGAAGCTTTCTTT
TRBJ2-3 | . | TRBV5-1 | TRBD2 | CASKNGGAPDTQYF | TGCGCCAGCAAAAACGGGGGGGCCCCAGATACGCAGTATTTT
TRBJ1-2 | . | TRBV4-1 | . | CASSQGTFPYGYTF | TGCGCCAGCAGCCAAGGGACTTTTCCCTATGGCTACACCTTC
TRBJ2-5 | once | TRBV28 | TRBD2 | CASSSGGGPWTQYF | TGTGCCAGCAGCTCGGGCGGGGGGCCGTGGACCCAGTACTTC
TRBJ2-7 | . | TRBV6-5 | . | CASIPGGSSYEQYF | TGTGCCAGCATACCGGGTGGCAGCTCCTACGAGCAGTACTTC
TRBJ2-7 | . | TRBV7-2 | TRBD1 | CASSSGQGVGEQYF | TGTGCCAGCAGCTCGGGACAGGGGGTGGGGGAGCAGTACTTC
TRBJ1-1 | . | TRBV6-1 | . | CASSERQYTEAFF | TGTGCCAGCAGCGAGAGACAGTACACTGAAGCTTTCTTT
TRBJ2-2 | . | TRBV19 | . | CASSIGRNTGELFF | TGTGCCAGTAGTATAGGCAGGAACACCGGGGAGCTGTTTTTT
TRBJ1-6 | . | TRBV4-1 | . | CASSQQQGNNSPLHF | TGCGCCAGCAGCCAGCAGCAGGGGAACAATTCACCCCTCCACTTT
TRBJ2-5 | . | TRBV7-2 | TRBD2 | CASSSQMSGAETQYF | TGTGCCAGCAGCTCCCAAATGAGCGGGGCGGAGACCCAGTACTTC
TRBJ2-3 | . | TRBV7-9 | TRBD1 | CASSLAKLTGGEDTQYF | TGTGCCAGCAGCTTAGCGAAGTTGACAGGGGGCGAGGATACGCAGTATTTT
TRBJ2-7 | . | TRBV27 | . | CASRPHLYSYEQYF | TGTGCCAGCAGACCCCACCTTTACTCCTACGAGCAGTACTTC
TRBJ2-3 | . | TRBV7-3 | TRBD2 | CASSLTVIAGGLPFTDTQYF | TGTGCCAGCAGCTTAACAGTGATAGCGGGGGGGCTTCCCTTCACAGATACGCAGTATTTT
TRBJ2-2 | . | TRBV2 | . | CASSVGRTGELFF | TGTGCCAGCAGTGTAGGGCGGACCGGGGAGCTGTTTTTT
TRBJ2-7 | . | TRBV6-5 | . | CASSYSRQTYEQYF | TGTGCCAGCAGTTACTCGAGACAGACCTACGAGCAGTACTTC
TRBJ1-5 | . | TRBV6-5 | . | CASSLASNQPQHF | TGTGCCAGCAGCCTAGCTAGCAATCAGCCCCAGCATTTT
TRBJ2-1 | . | TRBV30 | . | CAWSGQSSSYNEQFF | TGTGCCTGGAGTGGACAGTCGAGCTCCTACAATGAGCAGTTCTTC
TRBJ2-1 | . | TRBV9 | TRBD1 | CASSVVDRDEQFF | TGTGCCAGCAGCGTAGTGGACAGGGATGAGCAGTTCTTC
TRBJ2-7 | . | TRBV29-1 | . | CSVEDPLLYEQYF | TGCAGCGTTGAAGATCCCCTCCTGTACGAGCAGTACTTC
TRBJ2-7 | once | TRBV25-1 | . | CASSFQGNPLYEQYF | TGTGCCAGCAGCTTTCAGGGGAACCCCCTCTACGAGCAGTACTTC
TRBJ1-1 | once | TRBV19 | . | CASSQANTEAFF | TGTGCCAGTAGTCAGGCGAACACTGAAGCTTTCTTT
TRBJ1-4 | . | TRBV5-1 | . | CASSLTLTGRGYEKLFF | TGCGCCAGCAGCTTGACGCTTACCGGCCGGGGTTATGAAAAACTGTTTTTT
TRBJ2-3 | . | TRBV7-9 | TRBD2 | CASSGLAGVGPDTQYF | TGTGCCAGCAGCGGACTAGCGGGAGTAGGGCCAGATACGCAGTATTTT
TRBJ1-5 | few | TRBV28 | . | CASSLEGTSNQPQHF | TGTGCCAGCAGTTTGGAGGGTACTAGCAATCAGCCCCAGCATTTT